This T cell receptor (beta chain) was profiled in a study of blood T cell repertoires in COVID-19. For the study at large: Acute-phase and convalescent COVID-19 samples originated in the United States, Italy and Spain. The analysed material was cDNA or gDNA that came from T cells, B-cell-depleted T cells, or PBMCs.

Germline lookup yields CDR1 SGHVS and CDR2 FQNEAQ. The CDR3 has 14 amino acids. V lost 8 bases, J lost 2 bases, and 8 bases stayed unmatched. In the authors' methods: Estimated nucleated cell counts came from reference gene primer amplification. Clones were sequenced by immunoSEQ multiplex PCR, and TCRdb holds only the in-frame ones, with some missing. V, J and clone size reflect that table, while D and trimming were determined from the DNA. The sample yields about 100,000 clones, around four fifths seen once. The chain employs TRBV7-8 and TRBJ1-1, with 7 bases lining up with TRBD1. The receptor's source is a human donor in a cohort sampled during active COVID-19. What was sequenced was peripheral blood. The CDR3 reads CASGINRGNTEAFF. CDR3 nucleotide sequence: TGTGCCAGCGGGATTAACAGGGGCAACACTGAAGCTTTCTTT.